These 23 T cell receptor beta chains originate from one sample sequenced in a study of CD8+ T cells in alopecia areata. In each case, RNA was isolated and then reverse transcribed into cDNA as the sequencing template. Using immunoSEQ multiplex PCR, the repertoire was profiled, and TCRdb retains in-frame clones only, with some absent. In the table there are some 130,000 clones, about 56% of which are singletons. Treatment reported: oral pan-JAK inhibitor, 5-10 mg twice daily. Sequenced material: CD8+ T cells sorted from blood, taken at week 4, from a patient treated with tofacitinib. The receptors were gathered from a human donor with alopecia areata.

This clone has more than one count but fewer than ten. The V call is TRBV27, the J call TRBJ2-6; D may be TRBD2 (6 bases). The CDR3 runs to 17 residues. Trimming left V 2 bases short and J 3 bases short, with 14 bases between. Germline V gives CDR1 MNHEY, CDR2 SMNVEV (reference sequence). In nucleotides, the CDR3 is TGTGCCAGCAGTTTAGGGACCGGGAGTTATGGGGCCAACGTCCTGACTTTC. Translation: CASSLGTGSYGANVLTF.

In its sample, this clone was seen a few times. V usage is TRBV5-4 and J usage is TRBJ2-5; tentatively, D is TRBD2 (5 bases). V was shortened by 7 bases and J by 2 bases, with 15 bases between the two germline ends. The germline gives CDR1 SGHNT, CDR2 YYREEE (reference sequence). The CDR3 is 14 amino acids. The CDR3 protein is CASSSRLSQETQYF. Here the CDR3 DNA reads TGTGCCAGCTCGTCGAGACTATCACAAGAGACCCAGTACTTC.

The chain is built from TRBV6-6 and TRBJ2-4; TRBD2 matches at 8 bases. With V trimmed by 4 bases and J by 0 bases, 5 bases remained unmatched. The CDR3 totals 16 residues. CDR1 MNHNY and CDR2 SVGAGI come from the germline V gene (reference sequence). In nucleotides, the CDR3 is TGTGCCAGCAGTTTCCGTAGCGGGGTAGCCAAAAACATTCAGTACTTC. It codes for CASSFRSGVAKNIQYF.

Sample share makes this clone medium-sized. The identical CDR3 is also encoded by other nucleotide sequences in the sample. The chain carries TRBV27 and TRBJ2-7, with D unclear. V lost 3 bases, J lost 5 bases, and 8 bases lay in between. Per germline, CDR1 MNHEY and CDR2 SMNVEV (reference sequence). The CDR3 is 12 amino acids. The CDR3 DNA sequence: TGTGCCAGCAGTTTGCTTGGGGACGAGCAGTACTTC. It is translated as CASSLLGDEQYF.

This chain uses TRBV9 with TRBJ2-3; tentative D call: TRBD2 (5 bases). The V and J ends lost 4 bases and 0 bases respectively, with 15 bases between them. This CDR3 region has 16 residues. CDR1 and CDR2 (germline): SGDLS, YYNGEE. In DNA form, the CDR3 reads TGTGCCAGCAGCCCCCGGGAAGCGGAAAGCACAGATACGCAGTATTTT. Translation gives CASSPREAESTDTQYF.

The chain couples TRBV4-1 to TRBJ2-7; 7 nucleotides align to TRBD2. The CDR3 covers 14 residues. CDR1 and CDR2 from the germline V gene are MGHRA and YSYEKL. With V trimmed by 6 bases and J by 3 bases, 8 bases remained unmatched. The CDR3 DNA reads TGCGCCAGCAGTCCTGTGGGCGGGAGCTACGAGCAGTACTTC. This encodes CASSPVGGSYEQYF.

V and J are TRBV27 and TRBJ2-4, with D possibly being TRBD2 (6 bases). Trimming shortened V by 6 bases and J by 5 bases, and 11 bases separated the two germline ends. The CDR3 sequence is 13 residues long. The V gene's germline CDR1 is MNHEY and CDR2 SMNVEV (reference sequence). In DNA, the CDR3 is TGTGCCAGCAGCGGGACTCTTGAAAACATTCAGTACTTC. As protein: CASSGTLENIQYF.

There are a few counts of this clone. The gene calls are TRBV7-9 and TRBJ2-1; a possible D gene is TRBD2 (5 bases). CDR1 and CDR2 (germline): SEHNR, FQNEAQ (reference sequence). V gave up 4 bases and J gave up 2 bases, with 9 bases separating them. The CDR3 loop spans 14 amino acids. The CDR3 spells CASSSIGTYNEQFF. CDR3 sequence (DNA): TGTGCCAGCAGCTCAATCGGGACCTACAATGAGCAGTTCTTC.

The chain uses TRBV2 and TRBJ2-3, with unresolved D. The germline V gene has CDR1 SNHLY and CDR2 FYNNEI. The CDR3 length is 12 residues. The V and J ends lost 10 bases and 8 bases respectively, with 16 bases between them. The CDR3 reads CAKGDGSGTQYF. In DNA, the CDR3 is TGTGCCAAAGGAGATGGGTCGGGTACGCAGTATTTT.

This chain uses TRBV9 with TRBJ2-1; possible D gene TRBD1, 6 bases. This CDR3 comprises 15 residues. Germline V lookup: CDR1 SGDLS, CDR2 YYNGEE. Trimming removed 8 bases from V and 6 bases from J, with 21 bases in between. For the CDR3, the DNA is TGTGCCAGTGATGGAGCAGGGGAATATGGCAATGAGCAGTTCTTC. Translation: CASDGAGEYGNEQFF.

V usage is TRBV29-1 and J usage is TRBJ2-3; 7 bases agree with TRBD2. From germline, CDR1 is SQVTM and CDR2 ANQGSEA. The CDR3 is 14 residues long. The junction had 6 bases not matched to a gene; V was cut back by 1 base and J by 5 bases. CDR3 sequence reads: CSVEGTSPGDTQYF. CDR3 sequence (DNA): TGCAGCGTTGAAGGGACTAGTCCGGGAGATACGCAGTATTTT.

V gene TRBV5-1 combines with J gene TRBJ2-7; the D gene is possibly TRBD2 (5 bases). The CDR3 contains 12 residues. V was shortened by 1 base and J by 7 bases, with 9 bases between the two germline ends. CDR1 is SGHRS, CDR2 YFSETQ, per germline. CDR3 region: CASSLNGVEQYF. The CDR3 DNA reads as TGCGCCAGCAGCTTGAACGGGGTTGAGCAGTACTTC. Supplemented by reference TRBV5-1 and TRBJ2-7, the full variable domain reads KAGVTQTPRYLIKTRGQQVTLSCSPISGHRSVSWYQQTPGQGLQFLFEYFSETQRNKGNFPGRFSGRQFSNSRSEMNVSTLELGDSALYLCASSLNGVEQYFGPGTRLTVT.

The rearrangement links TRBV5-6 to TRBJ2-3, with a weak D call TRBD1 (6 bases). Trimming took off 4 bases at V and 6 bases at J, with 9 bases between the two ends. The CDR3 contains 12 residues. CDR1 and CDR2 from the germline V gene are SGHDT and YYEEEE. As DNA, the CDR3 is TGTGCCAGCAGCGTGAGGGGGGATACGCAGTATTTT. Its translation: CASSVRGDTQYF.

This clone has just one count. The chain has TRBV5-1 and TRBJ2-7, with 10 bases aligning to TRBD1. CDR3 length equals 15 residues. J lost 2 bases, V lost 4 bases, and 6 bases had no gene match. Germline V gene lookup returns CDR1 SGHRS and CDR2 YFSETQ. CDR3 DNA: TGCGCCAGCAGCACTACCGGGACAGGGGCCTACGAGCAGTACTTC. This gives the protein CASSTTGTGAYEQYF.

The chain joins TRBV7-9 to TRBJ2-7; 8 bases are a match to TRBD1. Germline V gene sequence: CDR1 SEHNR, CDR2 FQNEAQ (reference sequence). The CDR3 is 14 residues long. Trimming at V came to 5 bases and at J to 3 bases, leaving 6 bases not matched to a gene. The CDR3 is CASSVTGEVYEQYF. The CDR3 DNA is TGTGCCAGCAGCGTGACAGGGGAGGTCTACGAGCAGTACTTC.

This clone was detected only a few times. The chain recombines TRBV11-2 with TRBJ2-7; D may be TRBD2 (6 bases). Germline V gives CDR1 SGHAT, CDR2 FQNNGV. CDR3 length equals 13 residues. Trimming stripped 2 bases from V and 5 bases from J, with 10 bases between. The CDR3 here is CASSLQGGDEQYF. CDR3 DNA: TGTGCCAGCAGCTTACAGGGCGGGGACGAGCAGTACTTC.

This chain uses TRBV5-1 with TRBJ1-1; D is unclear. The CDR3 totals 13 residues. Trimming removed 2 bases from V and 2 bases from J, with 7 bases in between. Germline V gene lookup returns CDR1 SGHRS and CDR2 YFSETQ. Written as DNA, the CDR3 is TGCGCCAGCAGCTTTGGACCCAACACTGAAGCTTTCTTT. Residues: CASSFGPNTEAFF.

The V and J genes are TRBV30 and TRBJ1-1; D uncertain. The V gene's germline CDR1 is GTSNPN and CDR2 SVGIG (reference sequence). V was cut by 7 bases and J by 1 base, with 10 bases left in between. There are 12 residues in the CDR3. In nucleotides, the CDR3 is TGTGCCTTCGGACGGACGAACACTGAAGCTTTCTTT. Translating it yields CAFGRTNTEAFF.

The CDR3 is CASSPGGENNEQFF. CDR3 in DNA: TGCGCCAGCAGCCCGGGAGGGGAAAACAATGAGCAGTTCTTC. This chain links TRBV5-1 with TRBJ2-1; TRBD2 matches 8 bases. The CDR3 is made up of 14 amino acids. CDR1 is SGHRS, CDR2 YFSETQ, per germline. V was pared by 4 bases and J by 5 bases, with 5 bases of the junction left unmatched. Drawing the rest from reference TRBV5-1 and TRBJ2-1, the complete variable domain is KAGVTQTPRYLIKTRGQQVTLSCSPISGHRSVSWYQQTPGQGLQFLFEYFSETQRNKGNFPGRFSGRQFSNSRSEMNVSTLELGDSALYLCASSPGGENNEQFFGPGTRLTVL.

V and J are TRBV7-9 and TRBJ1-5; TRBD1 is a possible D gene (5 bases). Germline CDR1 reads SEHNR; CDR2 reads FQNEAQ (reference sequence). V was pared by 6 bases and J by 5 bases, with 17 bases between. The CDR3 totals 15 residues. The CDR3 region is CASSEYQGRDQPQHF. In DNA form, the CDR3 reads TGTGCCAGCAGTGAGTACCAGGGAAGAGATCAGCCCCAGCATTTT.

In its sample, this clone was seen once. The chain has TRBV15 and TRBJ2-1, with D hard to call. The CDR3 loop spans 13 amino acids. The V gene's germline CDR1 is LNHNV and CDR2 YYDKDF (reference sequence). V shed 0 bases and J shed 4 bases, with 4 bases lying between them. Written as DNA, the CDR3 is TGTGCCACCAGCAGAGAGATGTACAATGAGCAGTTCTTC. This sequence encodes CATSREMYNEQFF.

The CDR3 protein is CASSLVFAVTGMNTEAFF. CDR3 DNA sequence: TGTGCCAGCAGCTTAGTCTTCGCTGTGACGGGGATGAACACTGAAGCTTTCTTT. The V call is TRBV11-1, the J call TRBJ1-1; D remains unclear. V shed 1 base and J shed 0 bases, with 18 bases lying between them. This CDR3 is built from 18 residues. The V gene's germline CDR1 is SGHAT and CDR2 FQDESV (reference sequence).

For the CDR3, the DNA is TGTGCCAGCAGCCCACCGGGACTAGCGGGGGGAGAGACCCAGTACTTC. Its protein is CASSPPGLAGGETQYF. The chain links TRBV7-9 to TRBJ2-5; the match to TRBD2 covers 15 bases. Trimming cost V 5 bases and J 4 bases; bases outside gene matches: 5. Germline V gene sequence: CDR1 SEHNR, CDR2 FQNEAQ (reference sequence). The CDR3 covers 16 residues.